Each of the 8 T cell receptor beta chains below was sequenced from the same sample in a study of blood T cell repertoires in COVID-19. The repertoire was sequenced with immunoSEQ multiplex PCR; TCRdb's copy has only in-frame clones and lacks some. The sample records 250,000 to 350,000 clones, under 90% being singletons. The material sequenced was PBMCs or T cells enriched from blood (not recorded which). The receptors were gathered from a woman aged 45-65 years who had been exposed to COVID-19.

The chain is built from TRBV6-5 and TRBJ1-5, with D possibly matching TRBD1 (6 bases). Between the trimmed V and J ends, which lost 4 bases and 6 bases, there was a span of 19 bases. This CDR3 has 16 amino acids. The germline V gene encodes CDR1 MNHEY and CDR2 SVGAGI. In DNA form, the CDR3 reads TGTGCCAGCAGTTCATTAAGCGGGACACAAGTTCAGCCCCAGCATTTT. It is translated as CASSSLSGTQVQPQHF.

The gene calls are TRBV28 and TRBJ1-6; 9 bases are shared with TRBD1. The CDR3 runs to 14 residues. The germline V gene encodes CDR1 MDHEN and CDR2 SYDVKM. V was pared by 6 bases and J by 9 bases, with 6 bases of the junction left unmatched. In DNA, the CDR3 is TGTGCCAGCAGAAGGGACAGGGCTAGTTCACCCCTCCACTTT. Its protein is CASRRDRASSPLHF.

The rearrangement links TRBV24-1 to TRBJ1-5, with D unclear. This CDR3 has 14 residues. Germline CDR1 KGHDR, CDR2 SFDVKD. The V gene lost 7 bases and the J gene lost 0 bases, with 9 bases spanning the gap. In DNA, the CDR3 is TGTGCCACCAGCGCCGGGGATAGCAATCAGCCCCAGCATTTT. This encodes CATSAGDSNQPQHF.

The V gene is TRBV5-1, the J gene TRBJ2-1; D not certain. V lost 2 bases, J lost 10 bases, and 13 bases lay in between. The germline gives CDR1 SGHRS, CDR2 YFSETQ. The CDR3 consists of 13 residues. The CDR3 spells CASSFEESPEQFF. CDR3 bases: TGCGCCAGCAGCTTCGAAGAAAGCCCCGAGCAGTTCTTC. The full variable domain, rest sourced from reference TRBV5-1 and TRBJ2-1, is KAGVTQTPRYLIKTRGQQVTLSCSPISGHRSVSWYQQTPGQGLQFLFEYFSETQRNKGNFPGRFSGRQFSNSRSEMNVSTLELGDSALYLCASSFEESPEQFFGPGTRLTVL.

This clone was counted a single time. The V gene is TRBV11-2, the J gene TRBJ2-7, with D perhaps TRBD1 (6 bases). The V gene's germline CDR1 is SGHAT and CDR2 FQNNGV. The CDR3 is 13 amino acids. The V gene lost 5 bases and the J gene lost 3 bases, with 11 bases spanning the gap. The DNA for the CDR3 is TGTGCCAGCAGCGTCACAGGGAACTACGAGCAGTACTTC. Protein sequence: CASSVTGNYEQYF.

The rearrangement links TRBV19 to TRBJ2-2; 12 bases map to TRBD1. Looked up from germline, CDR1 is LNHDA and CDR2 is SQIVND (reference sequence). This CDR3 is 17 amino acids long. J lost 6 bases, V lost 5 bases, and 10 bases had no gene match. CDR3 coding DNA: TGTGCCAGTAGTTCCCCGGGGGACAGGGGGCATTCCGGGGAGCTGTTTTTT. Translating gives CASSSPGDRGHSGELFF.

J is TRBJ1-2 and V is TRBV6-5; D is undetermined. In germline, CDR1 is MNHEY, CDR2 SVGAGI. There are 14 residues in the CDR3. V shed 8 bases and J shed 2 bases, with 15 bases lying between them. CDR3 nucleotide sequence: TGTGCCAGCTGTCCGACGGCCAGGAACTATGGCTACACCTTC. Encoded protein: CASCPTARNYGYTF.

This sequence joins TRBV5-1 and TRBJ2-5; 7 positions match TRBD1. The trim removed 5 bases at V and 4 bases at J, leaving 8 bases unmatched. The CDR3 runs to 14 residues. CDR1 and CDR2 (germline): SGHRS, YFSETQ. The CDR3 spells CASSEGGFRETQYF. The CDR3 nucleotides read TGCGCCAGCAGTGAAGGGGGCTTCAGAGAGACCCAGTACTTC.